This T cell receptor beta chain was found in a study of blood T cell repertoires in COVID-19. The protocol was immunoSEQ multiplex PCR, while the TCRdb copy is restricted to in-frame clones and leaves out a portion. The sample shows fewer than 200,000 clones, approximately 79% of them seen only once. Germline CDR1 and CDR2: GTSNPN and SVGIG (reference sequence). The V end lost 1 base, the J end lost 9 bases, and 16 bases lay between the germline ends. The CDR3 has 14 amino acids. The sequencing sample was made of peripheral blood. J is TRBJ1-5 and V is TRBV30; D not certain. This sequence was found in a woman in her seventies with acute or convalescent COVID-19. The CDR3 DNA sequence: TGTGCCTGGAGTGAACCGCTCCCAATAGCGCCCCAGCATTTT. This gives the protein CAWSEPLPIAPQHF.